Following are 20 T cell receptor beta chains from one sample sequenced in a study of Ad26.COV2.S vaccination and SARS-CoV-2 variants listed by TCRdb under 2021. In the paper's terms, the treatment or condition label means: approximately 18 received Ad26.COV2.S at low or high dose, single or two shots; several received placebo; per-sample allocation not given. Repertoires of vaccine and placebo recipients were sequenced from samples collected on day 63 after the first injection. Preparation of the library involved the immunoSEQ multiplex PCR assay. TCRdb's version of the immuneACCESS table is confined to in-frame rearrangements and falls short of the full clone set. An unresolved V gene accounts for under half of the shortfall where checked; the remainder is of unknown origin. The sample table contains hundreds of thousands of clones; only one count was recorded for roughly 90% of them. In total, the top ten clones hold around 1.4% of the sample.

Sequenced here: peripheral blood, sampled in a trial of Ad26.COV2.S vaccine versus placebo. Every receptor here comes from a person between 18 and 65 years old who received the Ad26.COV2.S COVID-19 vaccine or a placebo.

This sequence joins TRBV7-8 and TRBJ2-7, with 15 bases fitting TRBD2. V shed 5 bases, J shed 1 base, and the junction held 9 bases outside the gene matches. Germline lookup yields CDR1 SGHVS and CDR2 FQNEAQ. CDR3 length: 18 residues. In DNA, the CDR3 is TGTGCCAGCAGCCGAGCCGGGACTAGCGGGAGGAGGTCCTACGAGCAGTACTTC. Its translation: CASSRAGTSGRRSYEQYF.

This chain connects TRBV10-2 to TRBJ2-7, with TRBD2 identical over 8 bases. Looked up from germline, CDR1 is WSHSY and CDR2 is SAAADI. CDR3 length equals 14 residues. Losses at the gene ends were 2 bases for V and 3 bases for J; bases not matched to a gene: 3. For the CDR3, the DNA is TGCGCCAGCAGTGAGCCCAGCGGGAGCTACGAGCAGTACTTC. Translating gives CASSEPSGSYEQYF.

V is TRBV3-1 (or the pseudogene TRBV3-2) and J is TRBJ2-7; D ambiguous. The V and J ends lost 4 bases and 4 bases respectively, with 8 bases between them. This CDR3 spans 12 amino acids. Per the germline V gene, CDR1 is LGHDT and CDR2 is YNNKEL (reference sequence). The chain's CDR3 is CASSRLGYEQYF. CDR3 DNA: TGTGCCAGCAGCCGCCTTGGTTACGAGCAGTACTTC.

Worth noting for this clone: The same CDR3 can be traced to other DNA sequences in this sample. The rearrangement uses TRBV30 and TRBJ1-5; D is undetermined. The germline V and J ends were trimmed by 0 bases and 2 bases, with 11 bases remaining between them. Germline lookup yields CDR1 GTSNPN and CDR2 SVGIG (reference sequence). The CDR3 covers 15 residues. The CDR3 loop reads CAWSVRGAGNQPQHF. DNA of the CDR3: TGTGCCTGGAGTGTACGAGGTGCCGGCAATCAGCCCCAGCATTTT.

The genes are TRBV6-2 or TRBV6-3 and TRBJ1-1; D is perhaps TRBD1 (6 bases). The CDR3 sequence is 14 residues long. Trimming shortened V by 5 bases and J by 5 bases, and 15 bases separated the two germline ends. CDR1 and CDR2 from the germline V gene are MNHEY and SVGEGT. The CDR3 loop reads CASSNEDSITEAFF. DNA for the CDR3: TGTGCCAGCAGTAACGAGGACAGTATTACTGAAGCTTTCTTT.

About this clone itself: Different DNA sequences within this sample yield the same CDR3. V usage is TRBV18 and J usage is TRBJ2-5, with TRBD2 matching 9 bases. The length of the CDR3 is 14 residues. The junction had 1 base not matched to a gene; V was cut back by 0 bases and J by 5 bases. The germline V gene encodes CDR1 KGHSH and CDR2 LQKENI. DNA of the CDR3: TGTGCCAGCTCACCACCGAGCGGGAGGGAGACCCAGTACTTC. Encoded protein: CASSPPSGRETQYF.

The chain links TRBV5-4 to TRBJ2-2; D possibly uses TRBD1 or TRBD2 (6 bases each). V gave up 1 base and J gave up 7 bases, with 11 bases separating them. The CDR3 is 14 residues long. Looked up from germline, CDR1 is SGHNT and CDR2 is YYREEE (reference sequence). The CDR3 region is CASSLWGAVGELFF. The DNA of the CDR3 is TGTGCCAGCAGCTTGTGGGGGGCTGTCGGGGAGCTGTTTTTT.

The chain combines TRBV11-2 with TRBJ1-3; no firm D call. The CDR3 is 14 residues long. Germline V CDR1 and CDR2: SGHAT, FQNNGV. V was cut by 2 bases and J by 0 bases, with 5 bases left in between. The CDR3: CASSLPISGNTIYF. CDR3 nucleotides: TGTGCCAGCAGCTTACCGATCTCTGGAAACACCATATATTTT. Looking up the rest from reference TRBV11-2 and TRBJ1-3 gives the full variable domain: EAGVAQSPRYKIIEKRQSVAFWCNPISGHATLYWYQQILGQGPKLLIQFQNNGVVDDSQLPKDRFSAERLKGVDSTLKIQPAKLEDSAVYLCASSLPISGNTIYFGEGSWLTVV.

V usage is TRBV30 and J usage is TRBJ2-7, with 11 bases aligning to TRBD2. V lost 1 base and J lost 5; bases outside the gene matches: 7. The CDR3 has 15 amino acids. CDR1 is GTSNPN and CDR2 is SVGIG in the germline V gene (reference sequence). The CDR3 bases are TGTGCCTGGAGTGAGAAGACTAGCGGGACAAACGAGCAGTACTTC. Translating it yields CAWSEKTSGTNEQYF.

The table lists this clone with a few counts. CDR3 nucleotides: TGCGCCAGCAGCCCGGGTCAAAAGAACACCGGGGAGCTGTTTTTT. It codes for CASSPGQKNTGELFF. This chain connects TRBV5-1 to TRBJ2-2; D is undetermined. Germline CDR1 SGHRS, CDR2 YFSETQ. There are 15 residues in the CDR3. Between the trimmed V and J ends, which lost 4 bases and 1 base, there was a span of 11 bases.

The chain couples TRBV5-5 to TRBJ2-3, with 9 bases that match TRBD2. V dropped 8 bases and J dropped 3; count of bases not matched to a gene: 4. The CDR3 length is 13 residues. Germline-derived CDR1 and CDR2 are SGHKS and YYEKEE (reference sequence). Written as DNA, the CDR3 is TGTGCCAGTAATCTAGCGGGAACAGATACGCAGTATTTT. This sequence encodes CASNLAGTDTQYF.

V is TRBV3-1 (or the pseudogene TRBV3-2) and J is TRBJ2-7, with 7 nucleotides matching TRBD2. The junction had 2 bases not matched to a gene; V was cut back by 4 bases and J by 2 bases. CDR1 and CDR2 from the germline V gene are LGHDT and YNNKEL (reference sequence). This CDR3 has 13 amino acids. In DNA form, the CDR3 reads TGTGCCAGCAGCCGGGACTACACCTACGAGCAGTACTTC. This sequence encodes CASSRDYTYEQYF.

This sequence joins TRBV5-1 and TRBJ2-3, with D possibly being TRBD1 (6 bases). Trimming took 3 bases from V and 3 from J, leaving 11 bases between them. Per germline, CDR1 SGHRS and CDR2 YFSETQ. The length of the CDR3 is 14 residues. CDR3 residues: CASSSGVVTDTQYF. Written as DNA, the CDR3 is TGCGCCAGCAGCTCAGGGGTAGTGACAGATACGCAGTATTTT. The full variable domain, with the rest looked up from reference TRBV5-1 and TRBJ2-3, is KAGVTQTPRYLIKTRGQQVTLSCSPISGHRSVSWYQQTPGQGLQFLFEYFSETQRNKGNFPGRFSGRQFSNSRSEMNVSTLELGDSALYLCASSSGVVTDTQYFGPGTRLTVL.

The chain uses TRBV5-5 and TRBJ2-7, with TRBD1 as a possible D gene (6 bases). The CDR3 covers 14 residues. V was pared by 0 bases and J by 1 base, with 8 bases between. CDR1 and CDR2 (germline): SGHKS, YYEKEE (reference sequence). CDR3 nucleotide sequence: TGTGCCAGCAGCTTGGGAGGGGGATCCTACGAGCAGTACTTC. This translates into CASSLGGGSYEQYF.

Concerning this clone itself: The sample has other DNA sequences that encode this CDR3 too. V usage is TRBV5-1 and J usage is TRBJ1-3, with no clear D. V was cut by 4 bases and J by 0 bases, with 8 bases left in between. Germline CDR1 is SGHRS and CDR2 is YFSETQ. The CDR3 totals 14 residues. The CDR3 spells CASSPGSSGNTIYF. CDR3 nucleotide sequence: TGCGCCAGCAGCCCGGGGAGCTCTGGAAACACCATATATTTT.

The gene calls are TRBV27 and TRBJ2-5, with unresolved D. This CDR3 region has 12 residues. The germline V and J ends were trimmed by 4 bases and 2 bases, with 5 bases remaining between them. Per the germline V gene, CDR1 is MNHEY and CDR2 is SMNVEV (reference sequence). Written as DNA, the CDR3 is TGTGCCAGCAGTTCCCATCAAGAGACCCAGTACTTC. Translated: CASSSHQETQYF.

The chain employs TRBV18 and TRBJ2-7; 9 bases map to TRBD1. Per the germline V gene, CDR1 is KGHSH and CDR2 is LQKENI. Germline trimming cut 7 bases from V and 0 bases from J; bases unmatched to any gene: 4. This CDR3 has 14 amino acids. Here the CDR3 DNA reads TGTGCCAGCTGCCCGGGACAGGGCTCCTACGAGCAGTACTTC. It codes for CASCPGQGSYEQYF.

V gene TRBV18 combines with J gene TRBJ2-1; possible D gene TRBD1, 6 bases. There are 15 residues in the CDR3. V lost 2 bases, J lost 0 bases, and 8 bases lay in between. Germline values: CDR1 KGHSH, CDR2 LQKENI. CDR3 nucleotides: TGTGCCAGCTCACCAAGGACAGCCTCCTACAATGAGCAGTTCTTC. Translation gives CASSPRTASYNEQFF.

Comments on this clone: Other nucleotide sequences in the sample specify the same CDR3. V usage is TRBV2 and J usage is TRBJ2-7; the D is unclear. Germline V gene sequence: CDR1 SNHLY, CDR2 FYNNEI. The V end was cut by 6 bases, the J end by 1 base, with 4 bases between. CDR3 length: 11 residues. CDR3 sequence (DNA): TGTGCCAGCAGCGATTCCTACGAGCAGTACTTC. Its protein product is CASSDSYEQYF. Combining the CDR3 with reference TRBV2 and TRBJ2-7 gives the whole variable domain EPEVTQTPSHQVTQMGQEVILRCVPISNHLYFYWYRQILGQKVEFLVSFYNNEISEKSEIFDDQFSVERPDGSNFTLKIRSTKLEDSAMYFCASSDSYEQYFGPGTRLTVT.

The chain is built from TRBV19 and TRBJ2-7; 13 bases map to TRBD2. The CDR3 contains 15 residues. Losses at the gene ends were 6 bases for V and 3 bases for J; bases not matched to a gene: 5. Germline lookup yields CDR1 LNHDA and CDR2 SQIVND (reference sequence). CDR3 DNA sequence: TGTGCCAGTAGAAGAGGACTAGCGGGGGACTACGAGCAGTACTTC. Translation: CASRRGLAGDYEQYF.